This T cell receptor beta chain is drawn from a study of beta chain features in type 1 diabetes. Overall study: Healthy donors resembled patients in age, gender and cell yields.

The whole isolated RNA underwent reverse transcription, so sequencing captured expressed TCRB transcripts. An average of approximately 4 million reads was obtained for naive, central memory and regulatory T cell samples. Clones were read by immunoSEQ multiplex PCR, and TCRdb kept only the in-frame ones, dropping some. The data contain roughly 300,000 clones, around 15% of them singletons. In germline, CDR1 is SGHNT, CDR2 YYREEE (reference sequence). The germline V and J ends were trimmed by 3 bases and 0 bases, with 6 bases remaining between them. CDR3 size: 13 residues. This clone was detected a few times. Its antigen is currently unknown. Study-wide findings and caveats: Moderate but significant shortening of TCRB CDR3s was recorded in all four CD4+ subsets from Type 1 diabetes patients.

This chain joins TRBV5-4 and TRBJ2-5, with D hard to call. The TCR comes from a man between 25 and 39 years old in good health. Sequencing used central memory CD4+ T cells from blood. The chain's CDR3 is CASSSRDQETQYF. The CDR3 DNA is TGTGCCAGCAGCTCCCGGGACCAAGAGACCCAGTACTTC. The variable domain in full, completed from reference TRBV5-4 and TRBJ2-5, reads ETGVTQSPTHLIKTRGQQVTLRCSSQSGHNTVSWYQQALGQGPQFIFQYYREEENGRGNFPPRFSGLQFPNYSSELNVNALELDDSALYLCASSSRDQETQYFGPGTRLLVL.